This entry concerns a single T cell receptor beta chain. The antigen this receptor binds is unknown. No base qualities exist here, and no much larger clone lies one base off it. The library was produced with the immunoSEQ multiplex PCR assay. Entries here come from immuneACCESS through TCRdb and include only in-frame sequences with V and J called. Some clones fail to appear in such tables; in the studies checked, an unresolved V gene covers under half of the shortfall, and the cause of the remainder is unknown. The sample profile shows about 50,000 clones; around 90% of them were found once. Around 0.27% of the sample goes to the ten largest clones. Inclusive of the bounding cysteine and phenylalanine, the CDR3 is 15 residues long. The kept DNA is CDR3 alone, 45 bases in frame from the first base. CDR1 and CDR2 were assigned from the germline V gene as MNHEY and SVGAGI. Clipping removes 2 bases from V and 6 bases from J, with 9 as the unmatched junction base count.

The source of the sample is a study of T cell changes during pregnancy in multiple sclerosis (dated by TCRdb to between 2017 and 2020). Looking at the study overall: In women with multiple sclerosis, the researchers looked at how the T cell repertoire shifted as pregnancy progressed.

Rearrangement joined TRBV6-5 to TRBJ1-1; 7 central nucleotides agree with TRBD1. This material consisted of CD4+ T cells from peripheral blood mononuclear cells, taken in the second trimester of pregnancy. The sequence was obtained from a female donor with multiple sclerosis, enrolled in a pregnancy study. This receptor has the CDR3 CASSYMVGGEPEAFF. The nucleotides are TGTGCCAGCAGTTACATGGTAGGGGGCGAGCCTGAAGCTTTCTTT.